The source of this T cell receptor (beta chain) is a study of molecular identifiers for immune sequencing clone quantification. Isolation of naive CD8 T cells was achieved by sorting on a CD8+CD4-CCR7+CD45RA+ phenotype. Methods described previously were used for bulk TCR libraries, and listed TCR primers were applied. From the PCR reads, TCRdb called clonotypes with MiXCR, one entry per CDR3 protein. Altogether 400,000 to 600,000 distinct CDR3 sequences are present, around 23% being singletons, with the ten largest covering around 0.79%. This clonotype was seen ten or more times. The antigen remains undetermined. Study-level results: Whereas clones above 20 RNA copies held under 1% of naive-cell molecules, they held over 97% of effector molecules. Reports indicate spiked Jurkat TCR RNA from one cell could be found among around 970,000 naive cells.

This CDR3 spans 16 amino acids. The ends were cut back, 0 bases at V and 0 bases at J, with 11 bases in the middle. Germline V gene sequence: CDR1 SGHNT, CDR2 YYREEE (reference sequence). V and J are TRBV5-4 and TRBJ2-3; D ambiguous. Sequenced: naive CD8+ T cells from blood, with Jurkat cell RNA spiked in. Subset meaning: FACS-sorted CD8+CD4-CCR7+CD45RA+ naive T cells. The origin of this receptor is a human donor in good health. Some libraries in this study had Jurkat cell RNA spiked in. CDR3 sequence: CASSLAPQSSTDTQYF. CDR3 nucleotides: TGTGCCAGCAGCTTGGCCCCACAGTCAAGCACAGATACGCAGTATTTT.